This T cell receptor (beta chain) was sequenced for a study of blood T cell repertoires in COVID-19. Study in general: Acute-phase and convalescent COVID-19 samples originated in the United States, Italy and Spain. PBMCs, B-cell-depleted T cells, or T cells provided the cDNA or gDNA that made up the material.

Looked up from germline, CDR1 is KGHSH and CDR2 is LQKENI. V was pared by 4 bases and J by 1 base, with 6 bases of the junction left unmatched. The CDR3 is made up of 17 amino acids. How the authors handled the data: Quantification of nucleated cells was approximated via reference gene primer amplification. Assay used: immunoSEQ multiplex PCR; TCRdb lists only in-frame clones, some missing. D and trimming were read from the DNA, whereas the V and J calls and clone size are those reported in that table. The data contain 95,000 to 100,000 clones, approximately 80% of them singletons. The chain has TRBV18 and TRBJ2-2, with TRBD2 matching over 10 bases. What was sequenced was peripheral blood. This sequence was found in a human donor in a cohort sampled during active COVID-19. DNA of the CDR3: TGTGCCAGCTCACTAATAGCGGGAGGTTGGAACACCGGGGAGCTGTTTTTT. It translates to CASSLIAGGWNTGELFF.